This TCR beta chain was sequenced during a study of PD-L1 blockade in urothelial cancer. Whole-study context: Patients went on atezolizumab in the mid-2010s, receiving 1,200 mg intravenously every 3 weeks. Enrolled patients had been treated previously with 0 to 3 chemotherapy regimens. Blood samples had a median of roughly 140,000 T cells, just under 85,000 unique TCRs, and clonality approximately 0.086.

Every PCR was spiked with synthetic TCR analog templates. The method was immunoSEQ multiplex PCR; TCRdb's version includes in-frame clones alone and lacks a portion of them. Of about 120,000 clones listed, around 89% were seen once; the top ten hold under 2%. The sample's time point: peripheral blood 6 weeks after treatment start. CDR3 length: 18 residues. V lost 2 bases and J lost 1; bases outside the gene matches: 7. Germline values: CDR1 SGHTA, CDR2 FQGNSA. This receptor was taken from a man aged 55 to 69 with urothelial cancer. The chain links TRBV7-2 to TRBJ2-2; TRBD2 aligns across 10 bases. Specimen: PBMCs, collected around atezolizumab (anti-PD-L1) treatment. The CDR3 nucleotides are TGTGCCAGCAGCTTATTTGTACGACTAGCGGGGAACACCGGGGAGCTGTTTTTT. Its protein product is CASSLFVRLAGNTGELFF. The whole variable domain, remainder taken from reference TRBV7-2 and TRBJ2-2, is GAGVSQSPSNKVTEKGKDVELRCDPISGHTALYWYRQSLGQGLEFLIYFQGNSAPDKSGLPSDRFSAERTGGSVSTLTIQRTQQEDSAVYLCASSLFVRLAGNTGELFFGEGSRLTVL.